This T cell receptor beta chain stems from a study of T cell responses to AZD1222 COVID-19 vaccine. Generated by immunoSEQ multiplex PCR, the TCRdb table keeps only in-frame clones and is missing some. The table records 150,000 to 200,000 clones, 92% of them present only once. Germline lookup yields CDR1 MDHEN and CDR2 SYDVKM. This CDR3 has 11 residues. With 3 bases removed from V and 7 bases from J, the gap between germline ends came to 7 bases. The clonotype originates from an adult who received the AZD1222 COVID-19 vaccine. The chain uses TRBV28 and TRBJ2-7; D possibly corresponds to TRBD2 (5 bases). The sequencing here drew on peripheral blood, taken 28 days after the second AZD1222 dose. The chain's CDR3 is CASSLDLEQYF. CDR3 sequence (DNA): TGTGCCAGCAGTTTGGACTTGGAGCAGTACTTC.